A single sample is the source of the 10 T cell receptor beta chains below, sequenced in a study of PD-1 blockade in classical Hodgkin lymphoma. The data were produced by immunoSEQ multiplex PCR, yet TCRdb's version contains in-frame clones alone and is incomplete. The repertoire has about 99,000 clones, roughly 80% of them found once; the top ten carry 16%. In every patient, relapse followed autologous stem cell transplantation, while exposure to brentuximab vedotin differed. The input for sequencing was peripheral blood mononuclear cells (PBMCs), taken before the second cycle of nivolumab. The origin of the receptors is a human donor with classical Hodgkin lymphoma.

A few counts support this clone. The chain couples TRBV11-2 to TRBJ2-7, with 8 nucleotides matching TRBD2. This CDR3 region has 19 residues. The V segment lost 5 bases and the J segment 1 base; nucleotides outside the gene matches: 19. The V gene's germline CDR1 is SGHAT and CDR2 FQNNGV. CDR3 in DNA: TGTGCCAGCAGCCCCTCACCGGGCCGGGAGGGCCGATTTTCCTACGAGCAGTACTTC. Amino acids: CASSPSPGREGRFSYEQYF.

The chain links TRBV2 to TRBJ2-7; TRBD2 matches at 14 bases. J was trimmed by 7 bases and V by 4 bases; bases with no gene match: 6. Germline V gives CDR1 SNHLY, CDR2 FYNNEI. This CDR3 has 15 amino acids. CDR3 residues: CASSAGLAGAGEQYF. CDR3 bases: TGTGCCAGCAGTGCGGGACTAGCGGGAGCGGGTGAGCAGTACTTC.

This chain uses TRBV5-5 with TRBJ2-5; D remains ambiguous. The germline V gene has CDR1 SGHKS and CDR2 YYEKEE (reference sequence). V was pared by 4 bases and J by 5 bases, with 15 bases between. The CDR3 runs 14 residues. In DNA form, the CDR3 reads TGTGCCAGCAGCCTACGACACCAGGTGGAGACCCAGTACTTC. It yields the protein CASSLRHQVETQYF.

This clone occurred a few times. V is TRBV2 and J is TRBJ1-4, with 7 bases that match TRBD1. CDR1 and CDR2 (germline): SNHLY, FYNNEI. This CDR3 comprises 14 residues. The J segment lost 5 bases and the V segment lost 6 bases, leaving 6 bases of the junction unmatched. Here the CDR3 reads CASRTGTENEKLFF. DNA of the CDR3: TGTGCCAGCAGGACCGGGACAGAGAATGAAAAACTGTTTTTT.

In its sample, this clone was seen a few times. The chain employs TRBV6-5 and TRBJ2-5; D possibly corresponds to TRBD2 (5 bases). This CDR3 contains 14 residues. V was clipped by 1 base and J by 1 base, with 7 bases between them. Germline V gives CDR1 MNHEY, CDR2 SVGAGI. The DNA for the CDR3 is TGTGCCAGCAGTTACTTGGGGAGCCAAGAGACCCAGTACTTC. Protein sequence: CASSYLGSQETQYF.

The chain links TRBV11-2 to TRBJ1-1; 9 nucleotides align to TRBD1. Per germline, CDR1 SGHAT and CDR2 FQNNGV. J lost 1 base, V lost 5 bases, and 14 bases had no gene match. There are 18 residues in the CDR3. The CDR3 sequence is CASSPRGTGGGWNTEAFF. Written as DNA, the CDR3 is TGTGCCAGCAGCCCCAGGGGTACAGGGGGCGGATGGAACACTGAAGCTTTCTTT.

V gene TRBV19 combines with J gene TRBJ1-5, with TRBD1 matching over 11 bases. The CDR3 is made up of 16 amino acids. The J segment lost 6 bases and the V segment lost 5 bases, leaving 9 bases of the junction unmatched. CDR1 and CDR2 from the germline V gene are LNHDA and SQIVND (reference sequence). This chain's CDR3 is CASSLGTGGFVQPQHF. The CDR3 DNA reads as TGTGCCAGTAGTCTCGGGACAGGGGGATTTGTTCAGCCCCAGCATTTT. The whole variable domain, remainder taken from reference TRBV19 and TRBJ1-5, is DGGITQSPKYLFRKEGQNVTLSCEQNLNHDAMYWYRQDPGQGLRLIYYSQIVNDFQKGDIAEGYSVSREKKESFPLTVTSAQKNPTAFYLCASSLGTGGFVQPQHFGDGTRLSIL.

The V call is TRBV5-1, the J call TRBJ2-1; TRBD1 might be the D (5 bases). CDR1 SGHRS and CDR2 YFSETQ come from the germline V gene. Trimming took 1 base from V and 10 from J, leaving 15 bases between them. The CDR3 is 14 residues long. CDR3 nucleotides: TGCGCCAGCAGCTTGCAGGGCCCTCAAGCGGAGCAGTTCTTC. Protein: CASSLQGPQAEQFF.

V gene TRBV19 combines with J gene TRBJ1-5, with 7 positions matching TRBD1. The germline gives CDR1 LNHDA, CDR2 SQIVND (reference sequence). There are 15 residues in the CDR3. J was trimmed by 1 base and V by 5 bases; bases with no gene match: 5. Here the CDR3 reads CASSATGTSNQPQHF. The CDR3, as DNA: TGTGCCAGTAGTGCGACAGGGACCAGCAATCAGCCCCAGCATTTT. Variable domain in full (rest from reference TRBV19 and TRBJ1-5): DGGITQSPKYLFRKEGQNVTLSCEQNLNHDAMYWYRQDPGQGLRLIYYSQIVNDFQKGDIAEGYSVSREKKESFPLTVTSAQKNPTAFYLCASSATGTSNQPQHFGDGTRLSIL.

The genes are TRBV4-1 and TRBJ2-7, with D possibly matching TRBD1 (6 bases). V was pared by 1 base and J by 4 bases, with 11 bases between. The CDR3 is 14 amino acids. The germline CDR1 and CDR2 sequences are MGHRA and YSYEKL. The CDR3 sequence: CASSQAQGWYEQYF. CDR3 nucleotide sequence: TGCGCCAGCAGCCAAGCGCAGGGGTGGTACGAGCAGTACTTC.